The 30 T cell receptor beta chains listed next were all sequenced from one sample in a study of OX40 agonist ivuxolimab in advanced cancers. The assay was immunoSEQ multiplex PCR, and TCRdb's table has in-frame clones only and misses some. The data hold tens of thousands of clones, with approximately 80% observed a single time. Material: CD4+ or CD8+ T cells sorted from blood, obtained in a trial of the OX40 agonist ivuxolimab. These receptors came from an adult with an advanced solid tumor such as melanoma, head and neck, liver or kidney cancer.

The chain joins TRBV7-2 to TRBJ2-1; 10 nucleotides match TRBD1. This CDR3 is 15 amino acids long. V shed 5 bases and J 7 bases; nucleotides not matched to a gene: 8. The germline V gene encodes CDR1 SGHTA and CDR2 FQGNSA. The DNA of the CDR3 is TGTGCCAGCAGCCGACGACAGGGGGCAGGTAATGAGCAGTTCTTC. As protein: CASSRRQGAGNEQFF. The full variable domain, completed using reference TRBV7-2 and TRBJ2-1, is GAGVSQSPSNKVTEKGKDVELRCDPISGHTALYWYRQSLGQGLEFLIYFQGNSAPDKSGLPSDRFSAERTGGSVSTLTIQRTQQEDSAVYLCASSRRQGAGNEQFFGPGTRLTVL.

CDR3 residues: CASSLGHSSYEQYF. CDR3 DNA sequence: TGTGCCAGCAGCTTGGGACATAGCTCCTACGAGCAGTACTTC. The chain recombines TRBV7-8 with TRBJ2-7; possibly TRBD1 for D (6 bases). CDR3 length: 14 residues. V was shortened by 3 bases and J by 0 bases, with 9 bases between the two germline ends. CDR1 and CDR2 (germline): SGHVS, FQNEAQ.

The chain links TRBV6-1 to TRBJ1-1; TRBD1 is a possible D gene (5 bases). Germline CDR1 reads MNHNS; CDR2 reads SASEGT. V gave up 5 bases and J gave up 4 bases, with 17 bases separating them. The CDR3 contains 15 residues. CDR3 region: CASSSLAGGSTEAFF. The CDR3 DNA reads as TGTGCCAGCAGTTCTTTGGCGGGGGGGAGCACTGAAGCTTTCTTT.

This chain joins TRBV11-2 and TRBJ1-4, with D possibly TRBD1 on 5 matching bases. Trimming took 4 bases from V and 0 from J, leaving 15 bases between them. This CDR3 spans 17 amino acids. Germline assignment: CDR1 SGHAT and CDR2 FQNNGV. CDR3 in amino acids: CASSSRGGETTNEKLFF. The CDR3 DNA is TGTGCCAGCAGCTCCCGGGGAGGGGAGACAACTAATGAAAAACTGTTTTTT. Complete variable domain (other parts from reference TRBV11-2 and TRBJ1-4): EAGVAQSPRYKIIEKRQSVAFWCNPISGHATLYWYQQILGQGPKLLIQFQNNGVVDDSQLPKDRFSAERLKGVDSTLKIQPAKLEDSAVYLCASSSRGGETTNEKLFFGSGTQLSVL.

The chain carries TRBV7-2 and TRBJ1-3, with 7 bases lining up with TRBD1. The trim removed 6 bases at V and 2 bases at J, leaving 7 bases unmatched. The CDR3 has 15 amino acids. Germline lookup yields CDR1 SGHTA and CDR2 FQGNSA. The CDR3 is CASRQTGTAGNTIYF. CDR3 in DNA: TGTGCCAGCAGACAGACCGGGACAGCTGGAAACACCATATATTTT.

This chain joins TRBV19 and TRBJ1-2; a possible D gene is TRBD1 (6 bases). V was cut by 7 bases and J by 2 bases, with 14 bases left in between. Germline values: CDR1 LNHDA, CDR2 SQIVND (reference sequence). This CDR3 is built from 14 residues. CDR3 coding DNA: TGTGCCAGTACCCTTCTTGGGGGCAACTATGGCTACACCTTC. Translation gives CASTLLGGNYGYTF.

Remarks on this clone: Compared with germline, one end of the junction differs, possibly owing to a read error. The chain uses TRBV2 and TRBJ1-6; no reliable D call. Germline-derived CDR1 and CDR2 are SNHLY and FYNNEI. This CDR3 spans 13 amino acids. The CDR3 nucleotides are TGTGCCACCAGTACCTGGGGTAATTCACCCCTCCACTTT. Translating gives CATSTWGNSPLHF. The full variable domain, completed using reference TRBV2 and TRBJ1-6, is EPEVTQTPSHQVTQMGQEVILRCVPISNHLYFYWYRQILGQKVEFLVSFYNNEISEKSEIFDDQFSVERPDGSNFTLKIRSTKLEDSAMYFCATSTWGNSPLHFGNGTRLTVT.

The chain is built from TRBV2 and TRBJ2-1, with D tentatively TRBD1 (6 bases). The V gene lost 7 bases and the J gene lost 7 bases, with 17 bases spanning the gap. CDR3 length: 14 amino acids. Germline V gives CDR1 SNHLY, CDR2 FYNNEI. CDR3 in amino acids: CASNNRLGGNEQFF. CDR3 nucleotide sequence: TGTGCCAGCAATAACAGATTAGGGGGAAATGAGCAGTTCTTC.

This chain uses TRBV5-1 with TRBJ2-3, with D uncertain. V was clipped by 0 bases and J by 0 bases, with 14 bases between them. The CDR3 loop spans 17 amino acids. CDR1 is SGHRS and CDR2 is YFSETQ in the germline V gene. For the CDR3, the DNA is TGCGCCAGCAGCTTGGGGCGGATAGCTATTAGCACAGATACGCAGTATTTT. Protein product: CASSLGRIAISTDTQYF.

This sequence joins TRBV6-5 and TRBJ2-7; D may correspond to TRBD1 or TRBD2 (6 bases each). CDR3 size: 14 residues. Germline V CDR1 and CDR2: MNHEY, SVGAGI. V lost 6 bases to trimming and J lost 9 bases, with 21 bases between them. The CDR3 coding sequence is TGTGCCAGCAGCATATCTCCAACGGGGGCACGGCAGTACTTC. This gives the protein CASSISPTGARQYF.

V gene TRBV4-3 combines with J gene TRBJ1-4, with TRBD1 as a possible D gene (5 bases). The V gene's germline CDR1 is LGHNA and CDR2 YSLEER. V lost 4 bases to trimming and J lost 7 bases, with 19 bases between them. The CDR3 length is 16 residues. CDR3 DNA: TGCGCCAGCAGCCGAGGGGTCTGGACAAATCCTGAAAAACTGTTTTTT. Protein sequence: CASSRGVWTNPEKLFF.

V gene TRBV11-2 combines with J gene TRBJ2-4; D perhaps matches TRBD1 (6 bases). The CDR3 has 18 residues. Germline CDR1 is SGHAT and CDR2 is FQNNGV. Trimming pared 5 bases from V and 0 bases from J, leaving 20 bases between. In DNA form, the CDR3 reads TGTGCCAGCAGCCCCGGCCGAGGGGGTCCTATAGCCAAAAACATTCAGTACTTC. Its protein product is CASSPGRGGPIAKNIQYF.

The table lists this clone with a few counts. The chain uses TRBV7-9 and TRBJ2-2, with a tentative D call TRBD1 (5 bases). V shed 5 bases and J shed 4 bases, with 11 bases lying between them. The CDR3 is 14 residues long. CDR1 SEHNR and CDR2 FQNEAQ come from the germline V gene (reference sequence). CDR3 protein: CASSPRQITGELFF. CDR3 DNA: TGTGCCAGCAGCCCCCGACAGATCACCGGGGAGCTGTTTTTT.

This CDR3 is CASSLVRGTQETQYF. The DNA of the CDR3 is TGTGCCAGCAGCTTGGTGCGGGGGACACAAGAGACCCAGTACTTC. The V and J genes are TRBV7-9 and TRBJ2-5, with D maybe TRBD2 (7 bases). V lost 3 bases and J lost 2, with 13 bases in between. There are 15 residues in the CDR3. Germline lookup yields CDR1 SEHNR and CDR2 FQNEAQ (reference sequence).

In its sample, this clone was seen once. The rearrangement uses TRBV9 and TRBJ2-7, with D possibly TRBD2 on 5 matching bases. Germline V gene sequence: CDR1 SGDLS, CDR2 YYNGEE. This CDR3 is 14 amino acids long. V lost 3 bases and J lost 3, with 13 bases in between. The CDR3 region is CASSDRPGSYEQYF. For the CDR3, the DNA is TGTGCCAGCAGCGACCGACCGGGGAGCTACGAGCAGTACTTC.

This clone appeared a few times. The rearrangement links TRBV28 to TRBJ1-4; TRBD1 might be the D (6 bases). Germline loops: CDR1 MDHEN, CDR2 SYDVKM. V shed 3 bases and J shed 8 bases, with 13 bases lying between them. This CDR3 is built from 14 residues. This CDR3 reads CASSFFGGVEKLFF. The CDR3 DNA is TGTGCCAGCAGTTTTTTTGGGGGCGTCGAAAAACTGTTTTTT.

This chain joins TRBV18 and TRBJ1-2; 9 bases are a match to TRBD1. V gave up 4 bases and J gave up 8 bases; unmatched junction bases: 8. Germline V gene lookup returns CDR1 KGHSH and CDR2 LQKENI. There are 14 residues in the CDR3. The CDR3 DNA sequence: TGTGCCAGCTCACGACGGACAGGGGAAGAAGGCTACACCTTC. Translation gives CASSRRTGEEGYTF.

The CDR3 loop reads CASSPTGDGRYEQYF. As DNA, the CDR3 is TGTGCCAGCAGCCCTACGGGGGACGGAAGATACGAGCAGTACTTC. J is TRBJ2-7 and V is TRBV9; a weak D match, TRBD2 (6 bases). CDR3 length: 15 residues. Per germline, CDR1 SGDLS and CDR2 YYNGEE. V lost 4 bases to trimming and J lost 4 bases, with 18 bases between them.

The chain joins TRBV5-1 to TRBJ2-2, with 7 bases lining up with TRBD1. Germline V gene sequence: CDR1 SGHRS, CDR2 YFSETQ. J gave up 1 base and V 3 bases, and 3 bases lay outside the gene matches. The CDR3 has 15 residues. CDR3: CASSSGTVNTGELFF. The CDR3 DNA reads TGCGCCAGCAGCTCCGGGACAGTGAACACCGGGGAGCTGTTTTTT.

This chain joins TRBV28 and TRBJ1-2; D is unresolved. Trimming removed 1 base from V and 4 bases from J, with 13 bases in between. Germline CDR1 is MDHEN and CDR2 is SYDVKM. The CDR3 extends over 15 amino acids. CDR3 in amino acids: CASSLLRPPTYGYTF. In nucleotides, the CDR3 is TGTGCCAGCAGTTTATTAAGGCCCCCAACCTATGGCTACACCTTC.

V is TRBV7-9 and J is TRBJ2-7, with D perhaps given as TRBD1 or TRBD2 (5 bases each). The ends were cut back, 5 bases at V and 3 bases at J, with 11 bases in the middle. This CDR3 is built from 13 residues. Germline V gene data show CDR1 as SEHNR and CDR2 as FQNEAQ (reference sequence). The CDR3 protein is CASSLGTNYEQYF. The CDR3 DNA sequence: TGTGCCAGCAGCCTTGGGACCAACTACGAGCAGTACTTC.

The rearrangement joins TRBV6-5 to TRBJ2-3; D is uncertain. The CDR3 extends over 14 amino acids. V shed 0 bases and J shed 8 bases, with 12 bases lying between them. Germline V gives CDR1 MNHEY, CDR2 SVGAGI. CDR3 DNA: TGTGCCAGCAGTTACTCATTTTGGGCAGGTACGCAGTATTTT. Its translation: CASSYSFWAGTQYF.

The chain recombines TRBV30 with TRBJ1-5, with D possibly being TRBD1 (6 bases). V was trimmed by 0 bases and J by 7 bases, leaving 16 bases between them. Germline V CDR1 and CDR2: GTSNPN, SVGIG (reference sequence). This CDR3 region has 15 residues. The CDR3 DNA reads as TGTGCCTGGAGTGTAGGGGGACTTTTCAGGCAGCCCCAGCATTTT. The encoded protein is CAWSVGGLFRQPQHF.

This chain's CDR3 is CASSLGPGEQTQYF. In DNA, the CDR3 is TGCGCCAGCAGCTTGGGTCCGGGGGAGCAGACCCAGTACTTC. The genes are TRBV5-1 and TRBJ2-5, with a possible D match to TRBD2 (6 bases). Germline V gives CDR1 SGHRS, CDR2 YFSETQ. V lost 0 bases, J lost 6 bases, and 12 bases lay in between. The CDR3 spans 14 residues.

This chain uses TRBV9 with TRBJ1-2; D call uncertain. Germline loops: CDR1 SGDLS, CDR2 YYNGEE. This CDR3 is built from 13 residues. The V end was cut by 1 base, the J end by 4 bases, with 8 bases between. This CDR3 is CASSVRSSYGYTF. The CDR3 DNA reads TGTGCCAGCAGCGTACGGAGTTCCTATGGCTACACCTTC.

The chain links TRBV7-6 to TRBJ2-3; no reliable D call. V dropped 8 bases and J dropped 4 bases, with 22 bases sitting between them. This CDR3 has 16 residues. Germline CDR1 and CDR2: SGHVS and FNYEAQ. The chain's CDR3 is CASQRTIINFADTQYF. The CDR3 bases are TGTGCCAGCCAGAGGACGATCATAAACTTCGCAGATACGCAGTATTTT.

CDR3 in amino acids: CASSGRDRAYEQYF. In DNA, the CDR3 is TGTGCCAGCAGCGGCCGGGACAGGGCCTACGAGCAGTACTTC. The rearrangement joins TRBV7-6 to TRBJ2-7; TRBD1 agrees at 9 bases. The CDR3 sequence is 14 residues long. V dropped 5 bases and J dropped 2; count of bases not matched to a gene: 4. The germline CDR1 and CDR2 sequences are SGHVS and FNYEAQ.

In this sample, this clone turned up once. The chain links TRBV19 to TRBJ1-6; 8 nucleotides align to TRBD1. V shed 2 bases, J shed 7 bases, and the junction held 7 bases outside the gene matches. Germline loops: CDR1 LNHDA, CDR2 SQIVND (reference sequence). This CDR3 has 16 amino acids. The CDR3 region has the DNA TGTGCCAGTAGTATAACCGGGACAGGTAGAAATTCACCCCTCCACTTT. Its protein product is CASSITGTGRNSPLHF.

The chain joins TRBV14 to TRBJ2-6, with TRBD1 as a possible D gene (6 bases). Germline V gene data show CDR1 as SGHDN and CDR2 as FVKESK. Trimming shortened V by 1 base and J by 0 bases, and 7 bases separated the two germline ends. This CDR3 is 16 amino acids long. The CDR3, as DNA: TGTGCCAGCAGCCAAGGAGGGGGCTCTGGGGCCAACGTCCTGACTTTC. It is translated as CASSQGGGSGANVLTF.

V is TRBV27 and J is TRBJ1-5; D is undetermined. The V and J ends lost 2 bases and 7 bases respectively, with 15 bases between them. The length of the CDR3 is 15 residues. The germline CDR1 and CDR2 sequences are MNHEY and SMNVEV (reference sequence). The CDR3: CASSLKNPGLQPQHF. The CDR3 coding sequence is TGTGCCAGCAGTTTAAAGAACCCCGGGCTCCAGCCCCAGCATTTT.